This T cell receptor beta chain was sequenced during a study of CD8 T cells in ankylosing spondylitis (dated by TCRdb to 2016 to 2017). For the study in its entirety: The study profiled T cell receptor beta repertoires in healthy donors and ankylosing spondylitis patients to find disease-linked TCR variants. In total, the full study cohort was made up of some 100 healthy donors and 20 to 25 ankylosing spondylitis patients. Samples of peripheral blood were taken, and for ankylosing spondylitis patients, synovial fluid was collected as well.

The CDR3 runs 12 amino acids, cysteine and phenylalanine included. Of the read, only the CDR3 DNA is kept; its 36 bases are in frame from base 1. CDR1 and CDR2 were assigned from the germline V gene as SQVTM and ANQGSEA. V loses 7 bases of germline sequence and J loses 7 bases, and the interval between the two ends is 13 bases. Results and caveats for the whole study, not just this receptor: A CD8+ phenotype was shown by the disease-linked clones, which were found at relatively low frequencies in peripheral blood. Some of the motif variants had been reported before in the synovial fluid and blood of reactive arthritis patients, a finding that suggests common disease-initiation mechanisms. Significant enrichment of the disease-linked clones was reported in matched synovial fluid samples from ankylosing spondylitis patients. A TCR beta motif made up of several highly homologous amino acid variants appeared to be characteristic of blood from ankylosing spondylitis patients.

TCRdb lists the instrument as Illumina HiSeq 2500. Quantitative 5'-RACE with molecular barcodes was the method used to prepare the TCR beta libraries. The paper's data handling went like this. A new computational method based on a probabilistic model of VDJ rearrangement was used to identify disease-linked TCR variants. In TCRdb, the public reads were trimmed at Q25 with fastp and aligned with MiXCR, with productive beta chains retained. Rows with one shared CDR3 protein collapse into an entry with the most common genes and DNA. TCRdb, rather than the study authors, made the V and J calls. This sample comprises around 150,000 distinct CDR3 sequences, 40% to 50% of them detected only once. Roughly 15% of the sample comes from the top ten. For each ankylosing spondylitis patient, the synovial fluid sample was matched to a blood sample from that same patient. This clonotype was picked up a small number of times. Its antigen is still unknown. One base away there is no much larger clone; base qualities are not given.

Sequenced material: synovial fluid, either unsorted or a sorted T cell fraction (not recorded which). The TCR was taken from a male donor with ankylosing spondylitis. The sequence links TRBV29-1 to TRBJ2-2; possibly the D gene is TRBD2, per 5 matching bases. The DNA sequence follows: TGCAGCGGGCTGGGAGTGGACGGGGAGCTGTTTTTT. This is translated as CSGLGVDGELFF.